Below, 24 T cell receptor beta chains from the same sample are listed, as sequenced in a study of T cells in women clearing cervical HPV infection. Produced via immunoSEQ multiplex PCR; TCRdb's table is partial and in-frame only. The sample table sets out about 35,000 clones. The sequenced material came from blood buffy coat. Receptors originate from a woman aged 18-69 years with a cervical HPV16 infection that either progressed to CIN3+ or cleared (not recorded which).

About this clone itself: The CDR3 end lies 3 residues beyond the end of the read and is filled in from the germline J gene. The genes are TRBV5-1 and TRBJ2-2; 8 bases map to TRBD1. The CDR3 is 15 residues long. From germline, CDR1 is SGHRS and CDR2 YFSETQ. The covered CDR3 bases are TGCGCCAGCAGCCGAGCAGGGGGCGCAGGGGAAAAG. The encoded protein is CASSRAGGAGEK. The CDR3 in its entirety is CASSRAGGAGEKLFF.

With regard to this clone: The read ends 3 residues shy of where the CDR3 ends; the end is completed using the germline J gene. The rearrangement links TRBV29-1 to TRBJ2-1, with TRBD1 as a possible D gene (6 bases). The CDR3 totals 13 residues. V was trimmed by 5 bases and J by 5 bases, leaving 13 bases between them. Looked up from germline, CDR1 is SQVTM and CDR2 is ANQGSEA. The CDR3 loop reads CSVTGIADNEQFF. Partial CDR3 DNA: TGCAGCGTTACAGGGATCGCCGACAATGAG.

On this clone: From the germline J gene comes the end of the CDR3, since the read stops 3 residues before it. This chain uses TRBV20-1 with TRBJ2-2; TRBD1 aligns across 11 bases. This CDR3 has 15 residues. Germline CDR1 is DFQATT and CDR2 is SNEGSKA (reference sequence). The CDR3 is CSATHGQGAGEKLFF. Partial CDR3 DNA: TGCAGTGCTACCCACGGACAGGGGGCTGGTGAAAAG.

Incomplete CDR3 DNA: TGTGCCAGCAGCTTTCCGGGACAGGCGGTGGGGGGC. It is translated as CASSFPGQAVGG. The full CDR3 protein reads CASSFPGQAVGGYTF. The rearrangement uses TRBV7-2 and TRBJ1-2; 8 nucleotides match TRBD1. The CDR3 goes on 3 residues after the read ends, and that part is filled in from the germline J gene. CDR3 length: 15 residues. Germline CDR1 is SGHTA and CDR2 is FQGNSA.

Regarding this clone: Coverage ceases 3 residues before the CDR3 finishes, and the germline J gene fills in the end. The rearrangement uses TRBV20-1 and TRBJ1-2, with a weak D call TRBD1 (5 bases). The CDR3 runs to 12 residues. CDR1 and CDR2 (germline): DFQATT, SNEGSKA (reference sequence). V shed 6 bases and J shed 2 bases, with 10 bases lying between them. CDR3 bases read: TGCAGTGCATGGACATACAACTATGGC. It translates to CSAWTYNYG. The entire CDR3 is CSAWTYNYGYTF.

Regarding this clone: The read ends 3 residues before the CDR3 terminus; that terminus is restored from the germline J gene. The chain is built from TRBV20-1 and TRBJ2-7; the match to TRBD2 covers 12 bases. The CDR3 is 13 residues long. The germline CDR1 and CDR2 sequences are DFQATT and SNEGSKA (reference sequence). After removal of 3 bases from V and 3 bases from J, the junction contained 0 bases not matched to a gene. The CDR3 loop is CSARTSGSYEQYF. Partial CDR3 DNA: TGCAGTGCTAGGACTAGCGGGAGCTACGAG.

In regard to this clone: The read stops 3 residues short of the end of the CDR3; the missing end is completed from the germline J gene. This rearrangement joins TRBV9 to TRBJ2-3, with 7 bases fitting TRBD2. The CDR3 is 16 residues long. V lost 4 bases and J lost 2; bases outside the gene matches: 10. Germline V gives CDR1 SGDLS, CDR2 YYNGEE. CDR3 sequence: CASSPLTGGATDTQYF. CDR3 bases read: TGTGCCAGCAGCCCATTGACGGGGGGTGCCACAGATACG.

Note on this clone: The read ends 3 residues shy of where the CDR3 ends; the end is completed using the germline J gene. The V call is TRBV6-2 or TRBV6-3, the J call TRBJ2-5; no reliable D call. V was trimmed by 0 bases and J by 5 bases, leaving 13 bases between them. The CDR3 length is 15 residues. CDR1 MNHEY and CDR2 SVGEGT come from the germline V gene. CDR3 loop: CASSYSGRLEETQYF. The covered CDR3 bases are TGTGCCAGCAGTTACTCTGGGCGCCTTGAGGAGACC.

Of note for this clone: The read stops 3 residues short of the end of the CDR3; the missing end is completed from the germline J gene. The rearrangement joins TRBV19 to TRBJ2-4, with 10 bases that match TRBD1. This CDR3 comprises 12 residues. CDR1 LNHDA and CDR2 SQIVND come from the germline V gene (reference sequence). Incomplete CDR3 DNA: TGTGCCACCCGGGACAGGGGATATGGT. It specifies CATRDRGYG. The CDR3 reads in full as CATRDRGYGQYF.

Of note for this clone: Read data end 3 residues before the CDR3 end; the end is taken from the germline J gene. The chain is built from TRBV14 and TRBJ2-1; 7 bases fit TRBD2. The CDR3 loop spans 16 amino acids. Unmatched junction bases numbered 6, after V lost 4 bases and J lost 0 bases. CDR1 is SGHDN, CDR2 FVKESK, per germline. CDR3 region: CASSPLAGDSYNEQFF. Partial CDR3 DNA: TGTGCCAGCAGCCCGCTGGCGGGAGACTCCTACAATGAG.

Concerning this clone itself: The CDR3 end falls 3 residues outside the read, so it is completed with the germline J gene. The chain carries TRBV18 and TRBJ1-1; D not certain. Germline-derived CDR1 and CDR2 are KGHSH and LQKENI. The CDR3 is made up of 13 amino acids. Trimming pared 3 bases from V and 0 bases from J, leaving 5 bases between. The CDR3 bases that were read are TGTGCCAGCTCACCCGGGGTGAACACTGAA. Residues: CASSPGVNTE. The entire CDR3 sequence reads CASSPGVNTEAFF.

On this clone itself: Read sequence stops 3 residues before the CDR3 end, and the germline J gene provides the missing end. This sequence joins TRBV2 and TRBJ1-1; TRBD1 might be the D (6 bases). Germline CDR1 is SNHLY and CDR2 is FYNNEI. Deletions cut 6 bases from V and 4 bases from J, with 15 bases between. This CDR3 has 14 residues. The sequenced CDR3 bases are TGTGCCAGCAGGACGGACAGAGCAGTCACTGAA. It yields the protein CASRTDRAVTE. The whole CDR3 is CASRTDRAVTEAFF.

With regard to this clone: The sequenced fragment ends 3 residues before the CDR3 boundary, so the rest is inferred from the germline J gene. The V gene is TRBV7-3, the J gene TRBJ1-2; D possibly corresponds to TRBD1 (5 bases). CDR1 and CDR2 from the germline V gene are SGHTA and FQGTGA. The CDR3 is 16 amino acids. CDR3 DNA (partial): TGTGCCAGCAGCTCTGGGACTAGCGGGAAAACAGATACC. Its translation: CASSSGTSGKTDT. In full, the CDR3 reads CASSSGTSGKTDTYTF.

Notes on this clone: The read finishes 3 residues shy of the CDR3 end, and the germline J gene is used to complete it. The V call is TRBV19, the J call TRBJ2-7, with a weak D call TRBD2 (6 bases). The CDR3 is 15 residues long. The V end lost 3 bases, the J end lost 0 bases, and 12 bases lay between the germline ends. Germline V lookup: CDR1 LNHDA, CDR2 SQIVND (reference sequence). The CDR3 loop reads CASSIRRASSYEQYF. The sequenced CDR3 bases are TGTGCCAGTAGTATCCGGAGGGCCAGCTCCTACGAG.

Worth noting for this clone: The read stops 3 residues short of the end of the CDR3; the missing end is completed from the germline J gene. The rearrangement uses TRBV18 and TRBJ1-2, with D uncertain. The CDR3 loop spans 14 amino acids. Germline assignment: CDR1 KGHSH and CDR2 LQKENI. The CDR3 sequence is CASSPSGRTDTYTF. CDR3 bases read: TGTGCCAGCTCACCTAGCGGTCGCACAGATACC.

With respect to this clone: The sequence runs out 3 residues before the end of the CDR3; the remainder is reconstructed from the germline J gene. This chain uses TRBV20-1 with TRBJ2-6, with a tentative D call TRBD2 (5 bases). V gave up 2 bases and J gave up 1 base, with 12 bases separating them. The germline CDR1 and CDR2 sequences are DFQATT and SNEGSKA (reference sequence). The CDR3 has 16 residues. CDR3 DNA (partial): TGCAGTGCTAGACTAGCAGGACCTTCTGGGGCCAACGTC. Amino acid sequence: CSARLAGPSGANV. The full CDR3 sequence reads CSARLAGPSGANVLTF.

As concerns this clone: The sequenced fragment ends 3 residues before the CDR3 boundary, so the rest is inferred from the germline J gene. The chain links TRBV29-1 to TRBJ1-4; D remains unclear. The CDR3 extends over 12 amino acids. Germline V gene lookup returns CDR1 SQVTM and CDR2 ANQGSEA. V gave up 7 bases and J gave up 3 bases, with 9 bases separating them. Partial CDR3 DNA: TGCAGCGCCGCCCCGGCTAATGAAAAA. It translates to CSAAPANEK. The CDR3 in full is CSAAPANEKLFF.

Notes on this clone: With the read ending 3 residues before the CDR3 end, the germline J gene is used to fill in that end. The V and J genes are TRBV5-1 and TRBJ2-3; 8 bases are a match to TRBD2. This CDR3 has 13 residues. Germline CDR1 reads SGHRS; CDR2 reads YFSETQ. The CDR3 reads CASSQLAVETQYF. The CDR3 bases that were read are TGCGCCAGCAGCCAACTAGCGGTGGAGACG.

As concerns this clone: From the germline J gene comes the end of the CDR3, since the read stops 3 residues before it. The genes are TRBV20-1 and TRBJ2-3; 16 positions match TRBD2. Germline CDR1 DFQATT, CDR2 SNEGSKA (reference sequence). Trimming removed 4 bases from V and 6 bases from J; junction bases left unmatched: 7. This CDR3 spans 16 amino acids. CDR3 sequence: CSANPGLAGGQDTQYF. The sequenced part of the CDR3 DNA is TGCAGTGCTAACCCGGGACTAGCGGGGGGGCAGGATACG.

A note on this clone: The read stops 3 residues short of the end of the CDR3; the missing end is completed from the germline J gene. This rearrangement joins TRBV7-2 to TRBJ1-4; possibly TRBD1 for D (6 bases). Germline assignment: CDR1 SGHTA and CDR2 FQGNSA. V dropped 6 bases and J dropped 4 bases, with 15 bases sitting between them. The CDR3 loop spans 15 amino acids. This CDR3 reads CASRMQGQGNEKLFF. The CDR3 DNA, read in part, is TGTGCCAGCAGGATGCAGGGGCAGGGTAATGAAAAA.

For this clone: The read halts 3 residues ahead of the CDR3 end, with the missing end drawn from the germline J gene. The V and J genes are TRBV5-1 and TRBJ1-3; D is perhaps TRBD1 (6 bases). The V and J ends lost 4 bases and 4 bases respectively, with 18 bases between them. Germline CDR1 reads SGHRS; CDR2 reads YFSETQ. This CDR3 has 16 residues. CDR3 bases read: TGCGCCAGCAGCCCCGCACCTACAGGGCAAGGAAACACC. This gives the protein CASSPAPTGQGNT. The full CDR3 sequence reads CASSPAPTGQGNTIYF. Complete variable domain (other parts from reference TRBV5-1 and TRBJ1-3): KAGVTQTPRYLIKTRGQQVTLSCSPISGHRSVSWYQQTPGQGLQFLFEYFSETQRNKGNFPGRFSGRQFSNSRSEMNVSTLELGDSALYLCASSPAPTGQGNTIYFGEGSWLTVV.

About this clone itself: The CDR3 goes on 3 residues after the read ends, and that part is filled in from the germline J gene. The rearrangement joins TRBV10-2 to TRBJ2-7; D might be TRBD2 (6 bases). V lost 8 bases to trimming and J lost 2 bases, with 13 bases between them. The CDR3 has 13 amino acids. CDR1 and CDR2 from the germline V gene are WSHSY and SAAADI. The CDR3 loop reads CASLAWGTYEQYF. The covered CDR3 bases are TGCGCCAGCCTAGCGTGGGGGACCTACGAG.

Details on this clone: The read halts 3 residues ahead of the CDR3 end, with the missing end drawn from the germline J gene. The genes are TRBV2 and TRBJ2-2; D is perhaps TRBD1 or TRBD2 (5 bases each). Germline V lookup: CDR1 SNHLY, CDR2 FYNNEI. The CDR3 is 15 residues long. Trimming cost V 7 bases and J 3 bases, with 15 bases left between them. The covered CDR3 bases are TGTGCCAGCACCACGAGGGGCAGCCACACCGGGGAG. As protein: CASTTRGSHTGE. The full CDR3 protein reads CASTTRGSHTGELFF.

About this clone: The read stops 3 residues short of the end of the CDR3; the missing end is completed from the germline J gene. The rearrangement joins TRBV5-1 to TRBJ1-2; 7 nucleotides match TRBD1. After removal of 2 bases from V and 3 bases from J, the junction contained 1 base not matched to a gene. CDR1 is SGHRS, CDR2 YFSETQ, per germline. The CDR3 contains 13 residues. The CDR3 DNA, read in part, is TGCGCCAGCAGCTTTCAGGGGGACTATGGC. This codes for CASSFQGDYG. In full, the CDR3 reads CASSFQGDYGYTF.